The 8 T cell receptor beta chains below all came from one sample that was sequenced in a study of blood T cell repertoires in COVID-19. Repertoires were generated with immunoSEQ multiplex PCR, while TCRdb's copy carries only in-frame clones and drops some. Among some 180,000 clones listed, 82% were seen once. The material sequenced was peripheral blood. These receptors all come from a woman aged 55 to 70 with COVID-19, enrolled during active disease.

This clone has just a few counts. V gene TRBV7-3 combines with J gene TRBJ1-1, with D uncertain. Per the germline V gene, CDR1 is SGHTA and CDR2 is FQGTGA. The CDR3 covers 13 residues. Trimming pared 2 bases from V and 4 bases from J, leaving 8 bases between. The CDR3 loop reads CASSLSRGTEAFF. CDR3 nucleotides: TGTGCCAGCAGCTTATCTCGGGGCACTGAAGCTTTCTTT.

The chain links TRBV5-5 to TRBJ2-7; a weak D match, TRBD1 (6 bases). CDR3 length equals 13 residues. CDR1 SGHKS and CDR2 YYEKEE come from the germline V gene (reference sequence). The V gene lost 4 bases and the J gene lost 9 bases, with 17 bases spanning the gap. As DNA, the CDR3 is TGTGCCAGCAGCGGAGAAACAGGGTCCGGGCAGTACTTC. This codes for CASSGETGSGQYF.

The CDR3 sequence: CASSVGQGIGYTF. CDR3 DNA: TGTGCCAGCAGTGTGGGACAGGGAATTGGCTACACCTTC. J is TRBJ1-2 and V is TRBV2; 9 bases agree with TRBD1. The CDR3 is 13 amino acids. V shed 4 bases and J 7 bases; nucleotides not matched to a gene: 4. Germline V gives CDR1 SNHLY, CDR2 FYNNEI. The full variable domain, its missing parts supplied by reference TRBV2 and TRBJ1-2, is EPEVTQTPSHQVTQMGQEVILRCVPISNHLYFYWYRQILGQKVEFLVSFYNNEISEKSEIFDDQFSVERPDGSNFTLKIRSTKLEDSAMYFCASSVGQGIGYTFGSGTRLTVV.

V and J are TRBV5-4 and TRBJ2-4, with TRBD1 identical over 7 bases. This CDR3 contains 13 residues. V gave up 2 bases and J gave up 6 bases; unmatched junction bases: 2. Germline lookup yields CDR1 SGHNT and CDR2 YYREEE (reference sequence). For the CDR3, the DNA is TGTGCCAGCAGCTTACGACAGGGAAACATTCAGTACTTC. Its protein is CASSLRQGNIQYF.

The chain uses TRBV3-1 (or the pseudogene TRBV3-2) and TRBJ2-1; possibly TRBD2 for D (5 bases). Trimming removed 0 bases at V and 4 bases at J, with 7 bases between. Germline lookup yields CDR1 LGHDT and CDR2 YNNKEL (reference sequence). This CDR3 contains 14 residues. CDR3 nucleotide sequence: TGTGCCAGCAGCCAAGAGGACTGGTACAATGAGCAGTTCTTC. It translates to CASSQEDWYNEQFF.

The genes are TRBV5-6 and TRBJ1-2, with D hard to call. The CDR3 loop spans 14 amino acids. The V end was cut by 1 base, the J end by 1 base, with 8 bases between. In germline, CDR1 is SGHDT, CDR2 YYEEEE. DNA for the CDR3: TGTGCCAGCAGCTTGTCGTCAGTTAACTATGGCTACACCTTC. This encodes CASSLSSVNYGYTF.

The J gene is TRBJ2-7, the V gene TRBV5-6, with D possibly matching TRBD1 (5 bases). The CDR3 sequence is 14 residues long. Trimming shortened V by 0 bases and J by 2 bases, and 9 bases separated the two germline ends. Germline-derived CDR1 and CDR2 are SGHDT and YYEEEE. The DNA of the CDR3 is TGTGCCAGCAGCTTGGTTGCAGGGCCCTACGAGCAGTACTTC. This translates into CASSLVAGPYEQYF. Full variable domain (remainder filled in from reference TRBV5-6 and TRBJ2-7): DAGVTQSPTHLIKTRGQQVTLRCSPKSGHDTVSWYQQALGQGPQFIFQYYEEEERQRGNFPDRFSGHQFPNYSSELNVNALLLGDSALYLCASSLVAGPYEQYFGPGTRLTVT.

The chain uses TRBV18 and TRBJ1-2; tentative D call: TRBD1 (6 bases). V lost 3 bases, J lost 4 bases, and 12 bases lay in between. The CDR3 totals 14 residues. The germline gives CDR1 KGHSH, CDR2 LQKENI. CDR3 sequence reads: CASSPSRGGYGYTF. CDR3 coding DNA: TGTGCCAGCTCACCCTCCCGAGGGGGCTATGGCTACACCTTC.